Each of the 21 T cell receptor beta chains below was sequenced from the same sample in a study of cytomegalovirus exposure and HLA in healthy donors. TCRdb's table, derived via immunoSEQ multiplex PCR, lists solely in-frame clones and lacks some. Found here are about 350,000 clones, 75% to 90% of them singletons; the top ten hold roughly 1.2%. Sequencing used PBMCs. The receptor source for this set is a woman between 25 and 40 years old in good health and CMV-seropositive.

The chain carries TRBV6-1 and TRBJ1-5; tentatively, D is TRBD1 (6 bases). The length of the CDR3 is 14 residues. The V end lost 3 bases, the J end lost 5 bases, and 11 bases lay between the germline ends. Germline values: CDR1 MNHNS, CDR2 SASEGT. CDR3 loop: CASSEYGGHQPQHF. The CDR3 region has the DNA TGTGCCAGCAGTGAGTACGGGGGCCATCAGCCCCAGCATTTT.

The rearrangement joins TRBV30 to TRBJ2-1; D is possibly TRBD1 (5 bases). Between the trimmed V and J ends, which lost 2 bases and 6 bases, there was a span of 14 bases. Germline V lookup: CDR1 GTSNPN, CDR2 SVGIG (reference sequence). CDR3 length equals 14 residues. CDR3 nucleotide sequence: TGTGCCTGGAGTAGGGGCCAGCGATCCAATGAGCAGTTCTTC. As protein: CAWSRGQRSNEQFF.

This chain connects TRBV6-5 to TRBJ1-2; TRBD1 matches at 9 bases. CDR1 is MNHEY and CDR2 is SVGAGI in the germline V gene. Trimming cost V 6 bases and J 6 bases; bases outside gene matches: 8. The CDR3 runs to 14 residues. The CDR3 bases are TGTGCCAGCAGAACGCGGGACAGGGCTAATGGCTACACCTTC. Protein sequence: CASRTRDRANGYTF.

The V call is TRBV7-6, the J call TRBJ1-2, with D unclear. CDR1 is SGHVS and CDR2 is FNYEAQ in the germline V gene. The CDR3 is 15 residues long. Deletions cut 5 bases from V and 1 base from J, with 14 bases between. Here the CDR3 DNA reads TGTGCCAGCAGCCCTTACCCAGAATTTAACTATGGCTACACCTTC. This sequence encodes CASSPYPEFNYGYTF.

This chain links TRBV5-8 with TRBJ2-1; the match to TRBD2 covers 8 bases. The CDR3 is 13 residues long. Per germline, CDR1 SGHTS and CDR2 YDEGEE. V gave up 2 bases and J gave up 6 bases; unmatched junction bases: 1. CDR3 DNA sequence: TGTGCCAGCAGCTTCGGGAGGGGCAATGAGCAGTTCTTC. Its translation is CASSFGRGNEQFF.

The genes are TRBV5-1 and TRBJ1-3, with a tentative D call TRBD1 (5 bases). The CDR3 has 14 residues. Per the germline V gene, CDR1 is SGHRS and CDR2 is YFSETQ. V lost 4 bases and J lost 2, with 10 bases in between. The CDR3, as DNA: TGCGCCAGCAGCCCGGGGGGACCTGGAAACACCATATATTTT. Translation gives CASSPGGPGNTIYF.

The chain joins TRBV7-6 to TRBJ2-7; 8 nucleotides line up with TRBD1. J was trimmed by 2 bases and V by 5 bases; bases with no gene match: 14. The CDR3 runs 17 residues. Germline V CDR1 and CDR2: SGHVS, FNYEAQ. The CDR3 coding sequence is TGTGCCAGCAGCCCTAGCTCAGCCGGGACAGGCCCCTACGAGCAGTACTTC. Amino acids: CASSPSSAGTGPYEQYF.

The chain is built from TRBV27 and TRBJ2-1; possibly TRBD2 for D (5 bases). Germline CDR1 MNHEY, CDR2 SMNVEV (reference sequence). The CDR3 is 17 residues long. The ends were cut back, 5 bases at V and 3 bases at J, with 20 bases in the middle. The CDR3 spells CASSLQWSSGYYNEQFF. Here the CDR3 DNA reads TGTGCCAGCAGTCTACAATGGTCCAGCGGTTACTACAATGAGCAGTTCTTC.

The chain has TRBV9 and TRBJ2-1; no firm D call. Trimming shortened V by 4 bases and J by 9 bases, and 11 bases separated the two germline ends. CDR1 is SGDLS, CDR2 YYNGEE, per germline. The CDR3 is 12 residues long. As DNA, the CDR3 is TGTGCCAGCAGCCCCACCTCCCCTGAGCAGTTCTTC. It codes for CASSPTSPEQFF.

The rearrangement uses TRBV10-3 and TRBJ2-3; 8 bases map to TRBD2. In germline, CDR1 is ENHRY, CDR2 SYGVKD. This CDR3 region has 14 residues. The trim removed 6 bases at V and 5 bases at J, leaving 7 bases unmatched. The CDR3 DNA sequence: TGTGCCATCAGGGCCGGGACTAGATTAGATACGCAGTATTTT. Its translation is CAIRAGTRLDTQYF.

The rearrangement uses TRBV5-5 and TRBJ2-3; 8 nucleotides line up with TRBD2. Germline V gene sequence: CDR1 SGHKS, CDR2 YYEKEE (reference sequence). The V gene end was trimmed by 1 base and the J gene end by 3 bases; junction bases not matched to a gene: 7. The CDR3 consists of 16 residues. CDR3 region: CASSLMAGLVTDTQYF. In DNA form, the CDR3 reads TGTGCCAGCAGCTTGATGGCGGGACTAGTAACAGATACGCAGTATTTT.

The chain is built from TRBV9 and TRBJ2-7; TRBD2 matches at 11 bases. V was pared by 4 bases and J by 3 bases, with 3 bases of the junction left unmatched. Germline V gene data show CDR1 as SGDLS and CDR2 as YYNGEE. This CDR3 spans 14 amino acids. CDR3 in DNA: TGTGCCAGCAGCACCCTAGCGGGAGGCTACGAGCAGTACTTC. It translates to CASSTLAGGYEQYF.

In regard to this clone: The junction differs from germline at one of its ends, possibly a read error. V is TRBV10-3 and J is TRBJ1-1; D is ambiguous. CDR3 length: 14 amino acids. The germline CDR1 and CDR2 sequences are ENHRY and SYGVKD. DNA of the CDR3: TGTGCCATCAGAGAGTTGTCGGAATGGACTGAAGCTTTCTTT. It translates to CAIRELSEWTEAFF.

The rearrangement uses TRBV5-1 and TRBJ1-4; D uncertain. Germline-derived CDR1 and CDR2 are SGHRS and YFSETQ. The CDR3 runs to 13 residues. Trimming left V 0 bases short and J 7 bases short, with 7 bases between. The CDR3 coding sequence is TGCGCCAGCAGCTTGGAGTTCGGTGAAAAACTGTTTTTT. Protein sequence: CASSLEFGEKLFF.

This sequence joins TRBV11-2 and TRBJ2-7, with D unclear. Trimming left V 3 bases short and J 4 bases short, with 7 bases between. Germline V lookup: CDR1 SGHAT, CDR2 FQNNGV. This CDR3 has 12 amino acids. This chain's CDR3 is CASSFATYEQYF. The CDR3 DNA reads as TGTGCCAGCAGCTTTGCAACGTACGAGCAGTACTTC.

The CDR3 nucleotides are TGCGCCAGCAGCCGTGCGGGGGCGAACTATGGCTACACCTTC. Translating it yields CASSRAGANYGYTF. This chain joins TRBV4-3 and TRBJ1-2, with D possibly matching TRBD1 (6 bases). Trimming removed 4 bases at V and 2 bases at J, with 11 bases between. This CDR3 has 14 residues. CDR1 and CDR2 (germline): LGHNA, YSLEER.

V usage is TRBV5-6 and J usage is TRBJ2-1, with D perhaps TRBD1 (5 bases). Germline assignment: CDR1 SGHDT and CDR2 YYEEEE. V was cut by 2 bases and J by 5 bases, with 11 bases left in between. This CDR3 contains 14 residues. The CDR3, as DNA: TGTGCCAGCAGCTTTTCAGACAGAGACAATGAGCAGTTCTTC. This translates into CASSFSDRDNEQFF.

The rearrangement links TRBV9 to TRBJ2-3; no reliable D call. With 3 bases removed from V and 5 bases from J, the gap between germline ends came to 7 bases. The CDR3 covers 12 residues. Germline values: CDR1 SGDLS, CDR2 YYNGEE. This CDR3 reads CASSGTKDTQYF. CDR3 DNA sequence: TGTGCCAGCAGCGGGACGAAAGATACGCAGTATTTT. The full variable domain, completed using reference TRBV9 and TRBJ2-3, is DSGVTQTPKHLITATGQRVTLRCSPRSGDLSVYWYQQSLDQGLQFLIQYYNGEERAKGNILERFSAQQFPDLHSELNLSSLELGDSALYFCASSGTKDTQYFGPGTRLTVL.

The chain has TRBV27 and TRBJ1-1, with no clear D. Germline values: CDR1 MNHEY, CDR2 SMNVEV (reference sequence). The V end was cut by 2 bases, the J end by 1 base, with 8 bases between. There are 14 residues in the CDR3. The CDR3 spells CASSLEGSNTEAFF. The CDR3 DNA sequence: TGTGCCAGCAGTTTAGAGGGTTCGAACACTGAAGCTTTCTTT.

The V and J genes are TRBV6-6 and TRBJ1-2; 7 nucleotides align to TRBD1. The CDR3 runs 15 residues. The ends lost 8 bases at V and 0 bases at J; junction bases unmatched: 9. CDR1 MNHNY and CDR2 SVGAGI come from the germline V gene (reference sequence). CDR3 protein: CASAETGKANYGYTF. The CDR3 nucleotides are TGTGCCAGCGCGGAGACAGGGAAAGCTAACTATGGCTACACCTTC.

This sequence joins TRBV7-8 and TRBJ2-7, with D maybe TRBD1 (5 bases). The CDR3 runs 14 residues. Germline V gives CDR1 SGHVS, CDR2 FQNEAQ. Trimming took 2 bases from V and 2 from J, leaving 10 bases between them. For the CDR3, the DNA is TGTGCCAGCAGCTTATCCAGGGCTACCTACGAGCAGTACTTC. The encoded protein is CASSLSRATYEQYF.